These 2 T cell receptor beta chains were sequenced from one sample in a study of T cell changes during pregnancy in multiple sclerosis. TCRdb's copy holds only in-frame clones and misses some; the assay was immunoSEQ multiplex PCR. The sample consists of about 34,000 clones, about nine tenths of them appearing once. The sample in question was CD8+ T cells from peripheral blood mononuclear cells, obtained in the second trimester of pregnancy. All receptors come from a female donor with multiple sclerosis, enrolled in a pregnancy study.

This clone was recorded only once. J is TRBJ2-5 and V is TRBV6-5; TRBD2 matches 7 bases. Trimming at V came to 2 bases and at J to 5 bases, leaving 11 bases not matched to a gene. The CDR3 spans 16 residues. Germline V gene sequence: CDR1 MNHEY, CDR2 SVGAGI. The CDR3 nucleotides are TGTGCCAGCAGTTACGACGGGCTAGCGGAGGGCGAGACCCAGTACTTC. Its protein is CASSYDGLAEGETQYF.

The chain has TRBV9 and TRBJ1-2; 8 bases fit TRBD1. The germline V gene encodes CDR1 SGDLS and CDR2 YYNGEE. V trimming: 4 bases; J trimming: 5 bases; junction bases outside the gene matches: 10. The CDR3 consists of 15 residues. The CDR3, as DNA: TGTGCCAGCAGCACGCCTGGGACAGGACTTTATGGCTACACCTTC. Translating gives CASSTPGTGLYGYTF.